Included here is one TCR beta chain sequence, with context. This clonotype appeared a few times. There is no known antigen for this receptor. Per-base quality was not reported, and no clone a single base away is much larger than it. Measured from the cysteine to the phenylalanine, the CDR3 is 16 residues long. Only the CDR3 portion is preserved as DNA: 48 bases, with reading frame beginning at the first base. CDR1 and CDR2, looked up from the germline V gene, are LGHNA and YSLEER. V trim: 0 bases; J trim: 7 bases; unmatched bases: 11. These data originate in a study of blood T cells in healthy people across ages (dated by TCRdb to between 2015 and 2016). Regarding the research as a whole: In model experiments, template switching captured roughly one uniquely barcoded TCR beta cDNA molecule for every two T cells. The donors were split into four age groups: young (average 16 years), middle-aged (roughly 40), aged (62) and long-lived (approximately 80). Two additional independent replicas of 1 million unique cDNA reads from the same blood draw were analyzed for two donors (one aged 18 to 29 and one aged 80 or older). To avoid experimental bias, donors of different ages were randomly spread across the sequencing lanes. To track age-related changes in TCR beta repertoire diversity, the study relied on deep sequencing normalized with unique cDNA molecular identifiers.

The library was built by means of 5' RACE. Sequenced using an Illumina HiSeq 2500. A second PCR of 7 to 11 cycles was run with a J-beta primer mix and a sample-barcoded 5' primer. A unique molecular identifier was introduced onto each TCR beta cDNA molecule by a template-switch 5' adaptor carrying 12 random nucleotides. Each sample yielded at least 3 million CDR3-containing paired-end reads. First-strand cDNA was synthesized from all RNA with the Mint cDNA synthesis kit, primed by a TRBC-specific oligonucleotide. After uracil-DNA glycosylase treatment, a first 18-cycle PCR used universal primers M1SS and BC2_uni_R on all cDNA. From the authors' description of their analysis: For normalization, 1 million high-quality reads were randomly selected from each sample, with every read carrying a distinct molecular identifier. Instead of being binned into consensus sequences, reads with shared molecular identifiers were discarded. MiTCR, set to a Q25 quality threshold and the strictest error-elimination algorithm, was used for CDR3 identification, clonotype clustering and error correction. A nonparametric unseen species model with Euler transformation was used to estimate a lower bound on total TCR beta diversity. Clones were called with MiXCR by TCRdb after fastp trimmed the public reads at Q25, and only in-frame beta chains were retained. Every entry covers one CDR3 protein and lists the most common genes and DNA from its rows. None of the V and J calls come from the authors' own analysis; TCRdb made them. The sample table lists roughly 730,000 distinct CDR3 sequences, roughly 56% of them with a count of one. Approximately 24% of the sample belongs to the ten largest clones.

Systemically healthy Caucasian individuals from Russia, 35 to 50 in total and aged about 6 to 95 years, were included as donors. Each donor gave roughly 9.5 milliliters of peripheral blood, collected into EDTA-treated Vacutainer tubes. Ficoll-Paque density-gradient centrifugation was used to isolate PBMCs, with at least 7 million per sample. Trizol reagent was used to extract total RNA from the PBMCs, yielding at least 5 micrograms per sample. The percentages of naive CD45RAhigh/CD27high T cells were determined by flow cytometry on a PBMC aliquot from every donor. What the work shows at the level of the full study, not this receptor alone: Because profiling used bulk unsorted PBMCs, naive and antigen-experienced compartments could not be compared conclusively. Estimates of total diversity based on one million sequenced T cells were considered lower bounds and underestimates. Because donor CMV infection status was unknown, age-related changes in expanded clonotypes were potentially confounded. Compared with the aged group, the long-lived group had more naive CD4+ T cells, fewer expanded clones and increased TCR diversity, a pattern suggesting age selection. The percentage of naive T cells measured by flow cytometry correlated strongly with observed TCR beta diversity. As age increased, observed TCR beta diversity per million T cells dropped in a roughly linear way, and a significant reduction was already evident by age 40.

This receptor was taken from a man aged 40-49 years in good health. The chain links TRBV4-3 with TRBJ2-5; TRBD2 fits 7 bases in the junction. The sequenced sample consisted of blood. This receptor has the CDR3 CASSQDWTSFPGTQYF. The DNA sequence reads TGCGCCAGCAGCCAAGACTGGACTAGTTTCCCCGGGACCCAGTACTTC.